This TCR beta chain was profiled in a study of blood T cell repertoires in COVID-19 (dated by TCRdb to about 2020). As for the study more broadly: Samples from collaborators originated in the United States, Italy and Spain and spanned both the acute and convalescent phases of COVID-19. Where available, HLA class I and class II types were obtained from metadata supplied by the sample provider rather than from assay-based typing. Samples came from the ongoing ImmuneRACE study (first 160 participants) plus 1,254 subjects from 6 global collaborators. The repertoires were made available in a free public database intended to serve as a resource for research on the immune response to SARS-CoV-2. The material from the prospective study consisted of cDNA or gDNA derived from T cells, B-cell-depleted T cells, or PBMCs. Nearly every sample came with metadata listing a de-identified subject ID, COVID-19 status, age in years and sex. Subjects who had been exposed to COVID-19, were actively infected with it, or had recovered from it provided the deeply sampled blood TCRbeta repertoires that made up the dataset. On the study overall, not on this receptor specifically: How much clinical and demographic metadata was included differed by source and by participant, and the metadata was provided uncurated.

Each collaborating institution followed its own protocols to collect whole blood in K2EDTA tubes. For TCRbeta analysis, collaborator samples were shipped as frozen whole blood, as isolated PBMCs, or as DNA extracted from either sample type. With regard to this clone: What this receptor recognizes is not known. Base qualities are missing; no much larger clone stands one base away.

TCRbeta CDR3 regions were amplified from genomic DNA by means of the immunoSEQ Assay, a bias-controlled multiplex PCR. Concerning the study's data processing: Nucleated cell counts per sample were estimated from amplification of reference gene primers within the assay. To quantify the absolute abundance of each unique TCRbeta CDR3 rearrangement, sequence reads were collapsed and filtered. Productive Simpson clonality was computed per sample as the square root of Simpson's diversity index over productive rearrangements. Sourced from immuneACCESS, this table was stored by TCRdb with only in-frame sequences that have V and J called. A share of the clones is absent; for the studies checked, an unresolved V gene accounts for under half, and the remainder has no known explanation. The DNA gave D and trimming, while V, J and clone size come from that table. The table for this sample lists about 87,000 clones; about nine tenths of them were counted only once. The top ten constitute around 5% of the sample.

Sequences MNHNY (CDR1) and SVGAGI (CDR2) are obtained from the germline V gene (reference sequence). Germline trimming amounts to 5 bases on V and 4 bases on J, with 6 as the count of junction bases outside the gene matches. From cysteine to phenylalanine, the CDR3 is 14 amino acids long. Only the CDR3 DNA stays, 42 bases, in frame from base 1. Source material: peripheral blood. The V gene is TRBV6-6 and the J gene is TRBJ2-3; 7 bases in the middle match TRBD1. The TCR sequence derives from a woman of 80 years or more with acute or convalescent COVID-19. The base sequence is TGTGCCAGCAGTCAGGGACAGCTAGCAGATACGCAGTATTTT. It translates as CASSQGQLADTQYF.